These 15 T cell receptor beta chains were sequenced from one sample in a study of CD8 T cells in ankylosing spondylitis. These receptors have no identified antigens. Each CDR3 protein gets one entry after TCRdb re-called the 5' RACE reads with MiXCR. The sample yields some 330,000 distinct CDR3 sequences, 8% seen once. Findings of the study overall: What seemed typical of ankylosing spondylitis blood was a TCR beta motif built from about 8 highly homologous variants.

What was sequenced was blood, either unsorted or a sorted T cell fraction (not recorded which). Every receptor here comes from a male donor with ankylosing spondylitis.

The genes are TRBV9 and TRBJ2-7, with 10 nucleotides matching TRBD1. CDR1 is SGDLS, CDR2 YYNGEE, per germline. After removal of 4 bases from V and 3 bases from J, the junction contained 4 bases not matched to a gene. This CDR3 has 14 amino acids. The CDR3 nucleotides are TGTGCCAGCAGCCGTTGGACAGGGGGCTACGAGCAGTACTTC. Its protein product is CASSRWTGGYEQYF.

The sample holds a few counts of this clonotype. The chain links TRBV14 to TRBJ2-1; 7 bases fit TRBD1. The germline CDR1 and CDR2 sequences are SGHDN and FVKESK. V shed 4 bases, J shed 2 bases, and the junction held 8 bases outside the gene matches. The CDR3 has 16 residues. The CDR3 region is CASSPRQGVPYNEQFF. In DNA, the CDR3 is TGTGCCAGCAGCCCGCGACAGGGTGTCCCCTACAATGAGCAGTTCTTC.

For this clonotype: A much larger clone lies a single base off, so this may be a read error. This chain uses TRBV12-3 or TRBV12-4 with TRBJ2-3; perhaps D is TRBD1 or TRBD2 (5 bases each). The CDR3 length is 14 residues. The CDR3 nucleotides read TGTGCCAGCAGTACTGGGGGTAACGCAGATTCGCAGTATTTT. Its protein is CASSTGGNADSQYF.

The table lists this clonotype with a few counts. The chain carries TRBV5-5 and TRBJ1-1; no reliable D call. V lost 4 bases and J lost 5, with 21 bases in between. Germline values: CDR1 SGHKS, CDR2 YYEKEE (reference sequence). The CDR3 contains 16 residues. The CDR3 nucleotides are TGTGCCAGCAGCGCAGGCGGCTGGGGAAGAAGAACTGAAGCTTTCTTT. This codes for CASSAGGWGRRTEAFF.

The gene calls are TRBV5-5 and TRBJ1-5; TRBD1 matches at 8 bases. This CDR3 has 15 amino acids. V lost 4 bases and J lost 3; bases outside the gene matches: 6. Germline V gives CDR1 SGHKS, CDR2 YYEKEE (reference sequence). The CDR3 nucleotides are TGTGCCAGCAGCCCTGACAGGGGATACAATCAGCCCCAGCATTTT. Translated, it gives CASSPDRGYNQPQHF. Variable domain in full (rest from reference TRBV5-5 and TRBJ1-5): DAGVTQSPTHLIKTRGQQVTLRCSPISGHKSVSWYQQVLGQGPQFIFQYYEKEERGRGNFPDRFSARQFPNYSSELNVNALLLGDSALYLCASSPDRGYNQPQHFGDGTRLSIL.

The chain combines TRBV7-9 with TRBJ2-1, with 7 bases fitting TRBD2. Germline CDR1 reads SEHNR; CDR2 reads FQNEAQ (reference sequence). The CDR3 runs to 14 residues. The V segment lost 5 bases and the J segment 7 bases; nucleotides outside the gene matches: 8. The CDR3 DNA follows: TGTGCCAGCAGCGAGAGCGGGAAGATAAATGAGCAGTTCTTC. Translation gives CASSESGKINEQFF.

The genes are TRBV20-1 and TRBJ2-1; no definite D call. Germline CDR1 DFQATT, CDR2 SNEGSKA (reference sequence). The CDR3 has 16 residues. V was trimmed by 0 bases and J by 0 bases, leaving 12 bases between them. This chain's CDR3 is CSARDLGGNSYNEQFF. The CDR3 DNA reads TGCAGTGCTAGAGATCTGGGCGGTAACTCCTACAATGAGCAGTTCTTC.

This chain joins TRBV12-3 or TRBV12-4 and TRBJ1-2; 10 bases map to TRBD1. Trimming removed 1 base from V and 8 bases from J; junction bases left unmatched: 7. CDR3 size: 15 residues. Here the CDR3 DNA reads TGTGCCAGCAGTTTAGACGGGACAGGGGCGAAAGGCTACACCTTC. As protein: CASSLDGTGAKGYTF.

This clonotype was detected a few times. The CDR3 loop reads CSAGATGELFF. In DNA, the CDR3 is TGCAGCGCCGGAGCAACCGGGGAGCTGTTTTTT. This rearrangement joins TRBV29-1 to TRBJ2-2; unclear D gene. Germline V CDR1 and CDR2: SQVTM, ANQGSEA. CDR3 length equals 11 residues. V gave up 7 bases and J gave up 5 bases, with 8 bases separating them.

This chain connects TRBV20-1 to TRBJ1-1; D remains unclear. Germline V lookup: CDR1 DFQATT, CDR2 SNEGSKA (reference sequence). Deletions cut 4 bases from V and 3 bases from J, with 15 bases between. The CDR3 is made up of 14 amino acids. The CDR3 is CSATRPQSYTEAFF. The CDR3 DNA sequence: TGCAGTGCTACCAGGCCTCAAAGCTACACTGAAGCTTTCTTT.

The V and J genes are TRBV7-6 and TRBJ2-7; TRBD2 is a possible D gene (5 bases). V dropped 3 bases and J dropped 6 bases, with 12 bases sitting between them. CDR3 size: 13 residues. Germline CDR1 reads SGHVS; CDR2 reads FNYEAQ. The CDR3 DNA reads TGTGCCAGCAGCTTCGCGAGGGCGCGCGAGCAGTACTTC. Translating gives CASSFARAREQYF.

This clonotype was counted only a few times. The V and J genes are TRBV5-1 and TRBJ1-1; D is perhaps TRBD1 (5 bases). Germline CDR1 SGHRS, CDR2 YFSETQ. This CDR3 has 13 residues. Trimming left V 4 bases short and J 2 bases short, with 9 bases between. The CDR3 DNA follows: TGCGCCAGCAGCGGGGGGAGTAACACTGAAGCTTTCTTT. Protein sequence: CASSGGSNTEAFF.

This clonotype was seen more than once but under ten times. The chain has TRBV20-1 and TRBJ1-5; D gene unclear. Germline values: CDR1 DFQATT, CDR2 SNEGSKA (reference sequence). This CDR3 is 14 amino acids long. Trimming stripped 5 bases from V and 2 bases from J, with 13 bases between. DNA of the CDR3: TGCAGTGCTGGGCGAGGCAGGCGCAATCAGCCCCAGCATTTT. Translation: CSAGRGRRNQPQHF.

The chain has TRBV20-1 and TRBJ2-3; TRBD2 matches at 7 bases. There are 13 residues in the CDR3. After removal of 3 bases from V and 4 bases from J, the junction contained 4 bases not matched to a gene. The germline V gene encodes CDR1 DFQATT and CDR2 SNEGSKA (reference sequence). CDR3 sequence reads: CSARLAVSDTQYF. DNA of the CDR3: TGCAGTGCTAGGCTAGCGGTGTCAGATACGCAGTATTTT.

This clonotype was detected many times. V usage is TRBV7-9 and J usage is TRBJ1-4, with 11 bases identical to TRBD1. Unmatched junction bases numbered 6, after V lost 4 bases and J lost 8 bases. This CDR3 is 15 amino acids long. Germline CDR1 SEHNR, CDR2 FQNEAQ (reference sequence). The CDR3 bases are TGTGCCAGCAGCTCCGGACAGGGGGCTGTAGAAAAACTGTTTTTT. Its translation: CASSSGQGAVEKLFF.